These T cell receptor beta chains were read from a single sample in a study of shared clonotypes between healthy human individuals. The data were produced by immunoSEQ multiplex PCR, yet TCRdb's version contains in-frame clones alone and is incomplete. This sample yields millions of clones, of which approximately 94% are seen a single time; approximately 1.2% belongs to the top ten. What was sequenced was naive CD8+ T cells sorted from blood. These TCRs come from a man between 18 and 35 years old in good health. The CDR3 runs from the conserved cysteine through the conserved F or W. Each record gives: D gene, V gene, clone size, J gene, CDR3 DNA, CDR3 protein. The D gene is left open where the match is weak. Not all rows give a size; the values are once, few, many and, for expanded clones, a class.

d_gene: -
v_gene: TRBV7-9
abundance: -
j_gene: TRBJ2-1
CDR3nt: TGTGCCAGCAGCTCCAACAGGGCCGACAATGAGCAGTTCTTC
CDR3aa: CASSSNRADNEQFF

d_gene: TRBD1
v_gene: TRBV7-9
abundance: -
j_gene: TRBJ1-1
CDR3nt: TGTGCCAGCAGTCCTCTTCCGGGACAGGGAGGGGTGAACACTGAAGCTTTCTTT
CDR3aa: CASSPLPGQGGVNTEAFF

d_gene: -
v_gene: TRBV7-9
abundance: -
j_gene: TRBJ2-3
CDR3nt: TGTGCCAGCAGCTTAGTTTTGGGGCGGGGCACAGATACGCAGTATTTT
CDR3aa: CASSLVLGRGTDTQYF

d_gene: -
v_gene: TRBV4-1
abundance: -
j_gene: TRBJ1-6
CDR3nt: TGCGCCAGCAGCCCGGAGGAGGGCTATAATTCACCCCTCCACTTT
CDR3aa: CASSPEEGYNSPLHF

d_gene: -
v_gene: TRBV30
abundance: -
j_gene: TRBJ2-7
CDR3nt: TGTGCCTGGAGTGCCAGGGAGTCCTACGAGCAGTACTTC
CDR3aa: CAWSARESYEQYF

d_gene: -
v_gene: TRBV28
abundance: -
j_gene: TRBJ1-5
CDR3nt: TGTGCCAGCAATCCCGGGACACTTAGCAATCAGCCCCAGCATTTT
CDR3aa: CASNPGTLSNQPQHF

d_gene: -
v_gene: TRBV19
abundance: -
j_gene: TRBJ1-4
CDR3nt: TGTGCCAGTAGTATCCTGGGGGGATCGGGTGAAAAACTGTTTTTT
CDR3aa: CASSILGGSGEKLFF

d_gene: -
v_gene: TRBV6-6
abundance: once
j_gene: TRBJ2-1
CDR3nt: TGTGCCAGCAGTCGACAAGGGGAATACAATGAGCAGTTCTTC
CDR3aa: CASSRQGEYNEQFF

d_gene: TRBD2
v_gene: TRBV27
abundance: -
j_gene: TRBJ2-1
CDR3nt: TGTGCCAGCAGTCTAGCGGGGGGGCCTTATGAGCAGTTCTTC
CDR3aa: CASSLAGGPYEQFF

d_gene: -
v_gene: TRBV27
abundance: -
j_gene: TRBJ2-7
CDR3nt: TGTGCCAGCAGTCCCTCAATGGGCGAGGGGGTAATCTCCTACGAGCAGTACTTC
CDR3aa: CASSPSMGEGVISYEQYF

d_gene: TRBD2
v_gene: TRBV6-1
abundance: -
j_gene: TRBJ2-7
CDR3nt: TGTGCCAGCAGTGCGGGACTATTCTACGAGCAGTACTTC
CDR3aa: CASSAGLFYEQYF

d_gene: -
v_gene: TRBV6-5
abundance: -
j_gene: TRBJ1-1
CDR3nt: TGTGCCAGCAGCCTGATGGGGAGGACTGAAGCTTTCTTT
CDR3aa: CASSLMGRTEAFF

d_gene: -
v_gene: TRBV28
abundance: -
j_gene: TRBJ2-7
CDR3nt: TGTGCCAGCAGTTTCTCCGGAGGAACCTACGAGCAGTACTTC
CDR3aa: CASSFSGGTYEQYF

d_gene: -
v_gene: TRBV6-6
abundance: -
j_gene: TRBJ1-2
CDR3nt: TGTGCCAGCACCTTACACGCGGGAGGGGGCTACACCTTC
CDR3aa: CASTLHAGGGYTF

d_gene: -
v_gene: TRBV4-3
abundance: -
j_gene: TRBJ2-7
CDR3nt: TGCGCCAGCAGCCAAGGGGCCGGCTACGAGCAGTACTTC
CDR3aa: CASSQGAGYEQYF

d_gene: -
v_gene: TRBV11-3
abundance: -
j_gene: TRBJ2-7
CDR3nt: TGTGCCAGCAGCTTCGGCCCGGCAGACTACTACGAGCAGTACTTC
CDR3aa: CASSFGPADYYEQYF

d_gene: -
v_gene: TRBV28
abundance: once
j_gene: TRBJ2-3
CDR3nt: TGTGCCAGCAGTTTTGGTGGGGGGAACACAGATACGCAGTATTTT
CDR3aa: CASSFGGGNTDTQYF

d_gene: -
v_gene: TRBV2
abundance: -
j_gene: TRBJ2-3
CDR3nt: TGTGCCAGCACCAGGATGGAGAGGGTAACAGATACGCAGTATTTT
CDR3aa: CASTRMERVTDTQYF

d_gene: -
v_gene: TRBV5-1
abundance: -
j_gene: TRBJ2-2
CDR3nt: TGCGCCAGCAGCTTGGTAGGGGACGGCGGGGAGCTGTTTTTT
CDR3aa: CASSLVGDGGELFF

d_gene: -
v_gene: TRBV27
abundance: -
j_gene: TRBJ2-1
CDR3nt: TGTGCCAGCAGTTTAGATGGCACCCGCTCCTACAATGAGCAGTTCTTC
CDR3aa: CASSLDGTRSYNEQFF

d_gene: -
v_gene: TRBV4-3
abundance: -
j_gene: TRBJ2-2
CDR3nt: TGCGCCAGCAGCCCGATGAACACCGGGGAGCTGTTTTTT
CDR3aa: CASSPMNTGELFF

d_gene: TRBD2
v_gene: TRBV2
abundance: -
j_gene: TRBJ2-1
CDR3nt: TGTGCCAGCAGCGGACTAGCGTTACTATCCTACAATGAGCAGTTCTTC
CDR3aa: CASSGLALLSYNEQFF

d_gene: -
v_gene: TRBV4-1
abundance: -
j_gene: TRBJ2-3
CDR3nt: TGCGCCAGCAGCCACCGGGAAACAAGCACAGATACGCAGTATTTT
CDR3aa: CASSHRETSTDTQYF

d_gene: TRBD1
v_gene: TRBV13
abundance: -
j_gene: TRBJ1-6
CDR3nt: TGTGCCAGCAGCTTAGGGACAGGGGGTAATTCACCCCTCCACTTT
CDR3aa: CASSLGTGGNSPLHF

d_gene: -
v_gene: TRBV6-1
abundance: few
j_gene: TRBJ1-2
CDR3nt: TGTGCCAGCAGTGAGCTACATGGCTACACCTTC
CDR3aa: CASSELHGYTF

d_gene: TRBD2
v_gene: TRBV7-9
abundance: -
j_gene: TRBJ2-5
CDR3nt: TGTGCCAGCGGACCTCTCGGACTAGCGGGAGAGACCCAGTACTTC
CDR3aa: CASGPLGLAGETQYF

d_gene: -
v_gene: TRBV11-3
abundance: -
j_gene: TRBJ1-3
CDR3nt: TGTGCCAGCAGCTTAGATCTAGACGAATGTACAGGGACTGCCGTCACCATATATTTT
CDR3aa: CASSLDLDECTGTAVTIYF

d_gene: -
v_gene: TRBV19
abundance: -
j_gene: TRBJ1-6
CDR3nt: TGTGCCAGTAAGATCAGTTCCCACACCTATTCACCCCTCCACTTT
CDR3aa: CASKISSHTYSPLHF

d_gene: TRBD1
v_gene: TRBV27
abundance: -
j_gene: TRBJ1-4
CDR3nt: TGTGCCAGCAGTGACAGGGGGCCAGGAAAACTGTTTTTT
CDR3aa: CASSDRGPGKLFF

d_gene: TRBD1
v_gene: TRBV6-5
abundance: -
j_gene: TRBJ1-1
CDR3nt: TGTGCCAGCAGTTACGGGACAGGCGGCACTGAAGCTTTCTTT
CDR3aa: CASSYGTGGTEAFF

d_gene: TRBD1
v_gene: TRBV5-6
abundance: -
j_gene: TRBJ2-5
CDR3nt: TGTGCCAGCAGCCGAAATACTGGGCCAGGGGGCGAAGAGACCCAGTACTTC
CDR3aa: CASSRNTGPGGEETQYF

d_gene: -
v_gene: TRBV30
abundance: -
j_gene: TRBJ1-1
CDR3nt: TGTGCCTGGAGCGTGGGGGGGAACACTGAAGCTTTCTTT
CDR3aa: CAWSVGGNTEAFF

d_gene: -
v_gene: TRBV7-9
abundance: -
j_gene: TRBJ2-3
CDR3nt: TGTGCCAGCAGCTTAAATCAGCTAACAGATACGCAGTATTTT
CDR3aa: CASSLNQLTDTQYF

d_gene: -
v_gene: TRBV5-6
abundance: -
j_gene: TRBJ2-3
CDR3nt: TGTGCCAGCAGCTTGAGAGGCACAGATACGCAGTATTTT
CDR3aa: CASSLRGTDTQYF

d_gene: -
v_gene: TRBV5-6
abundance: -
j_gene: TRBJ2-7
CDR3nt: TGTGCCAGCAGCTATGAGGAGACAGCCGAGCAGTACTTC
CDR3aa: CASSYEETAEQYF

d_gene: -
v_gene: TRBV15
abundance: -
j_gene: TRBJ2-5
CDR3nt: TGTGCCACCAGCTCCCCCATGAGTAGGGGGGAGACCCAGTACTTC
CDR3aa: CATSSPMSRGETQYF

d_gene: -
v_gene: TRBV29-1
abundance: -
j_gene: TRBJ2-7
CDR3nt: TGCAGCGTTCTATACGGGACCTCCTACGAGCAGTACTTC
CDR3aa: CSVLYGTSYEQYF

d_gene: TRBD2
v_gene: TRBV6-5
abundance: -
j_gene: TRBJ2-5
CDR3nt: TGTGCCAGCAGTTCGGGCCTAGCGGCAAAAGAGACCCAGTACTTC
CDR3aa: CASSSGLAAKETQYF

d_gene: -
v_gene: TRBV5-1
abundance: -
j_gene: TRBJ2-7
CDR3nt: TGCGCCAGCAGCTTCTTCTGGGGGTCCTACGAGCAGTACTTC
CDR3aa: CASSFFWGSYEQYF

d_gene: -
v_gene: TRBV10-2
abundance: -
j_gene: TRBJ2-7
CDR3nt: TGCGCCAGCAGTGAGACCCGGCAGGGCTCCTACGAGCAGTACTTC
CDR3aa: CASSETRQGSYEQYF

d_gene: TRBD1
v_gene: TRBV7-2
abundance: -
j_gene: TRBJ2-7
CDR3nt: TGTGCCAGCAGCAATCCGGGACAGTCCTACGAGCAGTACTTC
CDR3aa: CASSNPGQSYEQYF

d_gene: -
v_gene: TRBV7-2
abundance: -
j_gene: TRBJ2-5
CDR3nt: TGTGCCAGCAGCTTAGCGCTTTCCCTAGCGGAGACCCAGTACTTC
CDR3aa: CASSLALSLAETQYF

d_gene: -
v_gene: TRBV5-1
abundance: -
j_gene: TRBJ2-5
CDR3nt: TGCGCCAGCAGCTTCAGACACCCAACCCAAGAGACCCAGTACTTC
CDR3aa: CASSFRHPTQETQYF

d_gene: -
v_gene: TRBV7-2
abundance: -
j_gene: TRBJ1-3
CDR3nt: TGTGCCAGCAACCGGGAGCTCGAAAACACCATATATTTT
CDR3aa: CASNRELENTIYF

d_gene: -
v_gene: TRBV7-9
abundance: -
j_gene: TRBJ2-5
CDR3nt: TGTGCCAGCAGCTCGCCCTCCGGGACGCAACAAGAGACCCAGTACTTC
CDR3aa: CASSSPSGTQQETQYF

d_gene: -
v_gene: TRBV13
abundance: -
j_gene: TRBJ2-5
CDR3nt: TGTGCCAGCAGCTTAGACGGGGAGGCAGAGACCCAGTACTTC
CDR3aa: CASSLDGEAETQYF

d_gene: TRBD2
v_gene: TRBV5-8
abundance: -
j_gene: TRBJ2-5
CDR3nt: TGTGCCAGCAGCTTTGGAGGTGATGGGCTAGCGGGGGGTGTGGAGACCCAGTACTTC
CDR3aa: CASSFGGDGLAGGVETQYF

d_gene: TRBD1
v_gene: TRBV29-1
abundance: -
j_gene: TRBJ2-7
CDR3nt: TGCAGCGTGAGACGGACAGGGGGGTACGAGCAGTACTTC
CDR3aa: CSVRRTGGYEQYF

d_gene: -
v_gene: TRBV5-1
abundance: -
j_gene: TRBJ2-1
CDR3nt: TGCGCCAGCAGTCTCACGGTAAATGGTCACGTTAACAATGAGCAGTTCTTC
CDR3aa: CASSLTVNGHVNNEQFF

d_gene: TRBD2
v_gene: TRBV11-2
abundance: -
j_gene: TRBJ2-1
CDR3nt: TGTGCCAGCAGCTTGTCGGGGGGGCGCACCAATGAGCAGTTCTTC
CDR3aa: CASSLSGGRTNEQFF

d_gene: -
v_gene: TRBV7-6
abundance: -
j_gene: TRBJ2-7
CDR3nt: TGTGCCAGCAGCCCCGAGTCCAGGTACGAGCAGTACTTC
CDR3aa: CASSPESRYEQYF

d_gene: TRBD2
v_gene: TRBV4-1
abundance: -
j_gene: TRBJ2-7
CDR3nt: TGCGCCAGCAGCCAAGTTAGCGGGGGGGCAGAAGAGCAGTACTTC
CDR3aa: CASSQVSGGAEEQYF

d_gene: TRBD1
v_gene: TRBV7-9
abundance: once
j_gene: TRBJ2-4
CDR3nt: TGTGCCAGCACCTTAAGTATGGGACAGAGAGGTGACATTCAGTACTTC
CDR3aa: CASTLSMGQRGDIQYF